The subject of this entry is one T cell receptor (beta chain). These data are taken from a study of blood T cell repertoires in COVID-19. Study-wide background: Italy, Spain and the United States were the sources of the convalescent and acute COVID-19 samples. The cDNA or gDNA used as material had been derived from T cells, B-cell-depleted T cells, or PBMCs.

In the authors' methods: The assay estimated nucleated cells by amplifying reference gene primers. The assay was immunoSEQ multiplex PCR, and TCRdb's table has in-frame clones only and misses some. Clone size and V and J calls were adopted from that table, with D and trimming inferred from the DNA. The sample has fewer than 20,000 clones, approximately 90% seen once. Germline V CDR1 and CDR2: SGHVS, FNYEAQ. With 4 bases removed from V and 1 base from J, the gap between germline ends came to 9 bases. The CDR3 totals 14 residues. The source of this sequence is a man in his 60s with active COVID-19. Sequenced material: peripheral blood. The chain employs TRBV7-6 and TRBJ2-3; no clear D gene. The CDR3 nucleotides are TGTGCCAGCAGCTCGTTCAAGCGCACAGATACGCAGTATTTT. Translating it yields CASSSFKRTDTQYF.